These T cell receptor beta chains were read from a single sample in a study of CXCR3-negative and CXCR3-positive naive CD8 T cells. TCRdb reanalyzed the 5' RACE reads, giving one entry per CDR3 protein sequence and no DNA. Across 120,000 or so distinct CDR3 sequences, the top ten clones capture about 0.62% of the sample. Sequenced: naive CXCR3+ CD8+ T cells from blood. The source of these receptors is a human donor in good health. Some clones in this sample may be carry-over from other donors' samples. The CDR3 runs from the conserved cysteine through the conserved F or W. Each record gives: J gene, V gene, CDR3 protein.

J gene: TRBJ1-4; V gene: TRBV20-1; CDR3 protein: CSARPGPQPEKLFF
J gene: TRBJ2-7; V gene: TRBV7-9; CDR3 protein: CASSFPRLAGASYEQYF
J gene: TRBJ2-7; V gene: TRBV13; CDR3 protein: CAGGMRGRYEQYF
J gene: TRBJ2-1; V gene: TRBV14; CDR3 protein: CASSQEGAGGSYNEQFF
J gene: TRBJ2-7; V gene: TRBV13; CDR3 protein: CASRQNRDEPYEQYF
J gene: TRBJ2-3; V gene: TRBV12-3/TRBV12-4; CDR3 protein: CASSLGEASGLFTDTQYF
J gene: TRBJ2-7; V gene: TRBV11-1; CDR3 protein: CASTFSSGNSYEQYF
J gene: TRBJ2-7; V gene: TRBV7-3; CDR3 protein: CASSLTQDSEQYF
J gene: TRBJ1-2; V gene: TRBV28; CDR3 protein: CASSPRTGGDYGYTF
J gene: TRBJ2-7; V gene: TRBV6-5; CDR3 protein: CASSHSGSPHEQYF
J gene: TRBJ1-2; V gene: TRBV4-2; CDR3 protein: CAVGFEDGYTF
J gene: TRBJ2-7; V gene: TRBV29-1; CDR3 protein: CSVVPRGPSYEQYF
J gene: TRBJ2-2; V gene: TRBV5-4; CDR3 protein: CASSLNSDTGELFF
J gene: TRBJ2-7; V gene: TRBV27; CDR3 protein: CASSPGLALEEQYF
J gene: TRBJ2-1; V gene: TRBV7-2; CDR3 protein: CASSLWGLAEILQGNEQFF
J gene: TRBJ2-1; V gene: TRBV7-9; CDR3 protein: CASSLGSSGEQFF
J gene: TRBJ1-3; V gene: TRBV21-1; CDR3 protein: CASSRGHGSAGNTIYF
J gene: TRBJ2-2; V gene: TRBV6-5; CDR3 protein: CASNPTPANTGELFF
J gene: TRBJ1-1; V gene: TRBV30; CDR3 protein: CAWSWQLNTEAFF
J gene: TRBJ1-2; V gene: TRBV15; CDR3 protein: CATVDAPLGYGYTF
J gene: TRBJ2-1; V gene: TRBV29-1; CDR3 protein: CSVAVPGKSNEQFF
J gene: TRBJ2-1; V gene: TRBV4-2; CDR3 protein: CASSREVGTSGVGEDNEQFF
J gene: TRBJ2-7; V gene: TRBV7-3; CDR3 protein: CASSLPERGSYEQYF
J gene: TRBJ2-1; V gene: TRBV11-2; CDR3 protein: CASSIGTSFEQFF
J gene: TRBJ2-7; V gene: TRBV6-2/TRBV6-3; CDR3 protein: CASSYQYEQYF
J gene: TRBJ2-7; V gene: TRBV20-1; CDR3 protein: CSAERASGITYEQYF
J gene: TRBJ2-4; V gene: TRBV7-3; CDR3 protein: CASSTGTSGSDIQYF
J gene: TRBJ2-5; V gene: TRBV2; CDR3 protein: CASSDDSGGETQYF
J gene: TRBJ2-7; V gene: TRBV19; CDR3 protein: CASSIDSYDVEQYF